This T cell receptor (beta chain) stems from a study of blood T cell repertoires in COVID-19. Study-wide context: Spain, Italy and the United States supplied samples that represented acute and convalescent COVID-19. Sample material is recorded as cDNA or gDNA derived from T cells, B-cell-depleted T cells, or PBMCs.

Germline V gives CDR1 ENHRY, CDR2 SYGVKD. Trimming removed 5 bases from V and 0 bases from J, with 10 bases in between. The CDR3 contains 15 residues. In the authors' workflow: Reference gene primer amplification gave estimated nucleated cell counts. The assay was immunoSEQ multiplex PCR, and TCRdb's table has in-frame clones only and misses some. V and J calls and clone size are copied from that table; D and trimming were computed from the DNA. The data show more than 250,000 clones, around 87% seen once. The sequence derives from a woman aged 30 to 39 who had recovered from COVID-19. Sample: peripheral blood. The rearrangement uses TRBV10-3 and TRBJ1-4; tentative D call: TRBD1 (6 bases). The CDR3 is CAISSGQSTNEKLFF. The CDR3 DNA reads as TGTGCCATCAGTAGTGGACAGTCAACTAATGAAAAACTGTTTTTT.